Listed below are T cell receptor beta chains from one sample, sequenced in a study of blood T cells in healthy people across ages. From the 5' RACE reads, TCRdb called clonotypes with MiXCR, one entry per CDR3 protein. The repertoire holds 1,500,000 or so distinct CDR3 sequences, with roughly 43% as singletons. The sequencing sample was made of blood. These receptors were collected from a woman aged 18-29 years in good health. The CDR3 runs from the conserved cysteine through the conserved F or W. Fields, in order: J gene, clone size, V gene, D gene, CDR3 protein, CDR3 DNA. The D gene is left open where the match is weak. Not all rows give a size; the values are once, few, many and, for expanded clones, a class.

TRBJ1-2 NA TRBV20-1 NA CSLERAGADGYTF TGCAGTCTAGAGAGGGCAGGGGCAGATGGCTACACCTTC
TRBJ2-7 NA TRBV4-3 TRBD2 CASSQDRTSGRFEQYF TGCGCCAGCAGCCAAGATAGAACTAGCGGGAGGTTTGAGCAGTACTTC
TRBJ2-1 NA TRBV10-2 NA CASSDNGHEQFF TGCGCCAGCAGTGATAACGGACATGAGCAGTTCTTC
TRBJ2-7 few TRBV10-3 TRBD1 CAISEAGTAYEQYF TGTGCCATCAGTGAGGCCGGGACAGCCTACGAGCAGTACTTC
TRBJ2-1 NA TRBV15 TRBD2 CATSRDLSVSGRGNEQFF TGTGCCACCAGCAGAGATTTAAGTGTGTCAGGGAGGGGTAATGAGCAGTTCTTC
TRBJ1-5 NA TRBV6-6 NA CASSPTDRQPQHF TGTGCCAGCAGTCCGACGGACAGACAGCCCCAGCATTTT
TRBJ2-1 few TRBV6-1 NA CASSGRAGFSNEQFF TGTGCCAGCAGTGGAAGAGCGGGCTTTTCCAATGAGCAGTTCTTC
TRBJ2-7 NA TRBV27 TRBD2 CASSWGLAGAYNEQYF TGTGCCAGCAGTTGGGGACTAGCGGGCGCATACAATGAGCAGTACTTC
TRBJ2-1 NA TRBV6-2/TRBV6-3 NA CASRFRWTVYNEQFF TGTGCCAGCAGATTCCGATGGACGGTCTACAATGAGCAGTTCTTC
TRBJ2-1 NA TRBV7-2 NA CASSTPWGLYNEQFF TGTGCCAGCAGTACCCCCTGGGGACTCTACAATGAGCAGTTCTTC
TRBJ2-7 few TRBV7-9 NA CASSLAGNREQYF TGTGCCAGCAGCTTAGCGGGGAACCGGGAGCAGTACTTC
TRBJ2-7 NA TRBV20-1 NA CSARRVGAAFSYEQYF TGCAGTGCTAGGAGGGTCGGAGCGGCCTTCTCCTACGAGCAGTACTTC
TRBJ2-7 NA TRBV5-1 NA CASSLRPVDEQYF TGCGCCAGCAGCTTGCGCCCAGTCGATGAGCAGTACTTC
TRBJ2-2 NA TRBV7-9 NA CASSPLSGNTGELFF TGTGCCAGCAGCCCCCTTAGCGGGAACACCGGGGAGCTGTTTTTT
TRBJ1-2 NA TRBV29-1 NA CSVTPADRANYGYTF TGCAGCGTAACCCCGGCGGATAGAGCTAACTATGGCTACACCTTC
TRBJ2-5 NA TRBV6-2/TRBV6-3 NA CASSWGPSNEQYF TGTGCCAGCAGTTGGGGACCGAGCAATGAGCAGTACTTC
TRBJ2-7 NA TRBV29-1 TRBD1 CSVEQGAPYEQYF TGCAGCGTTGAACAGGGGGCTCCCTACGAGCAGTACTTC
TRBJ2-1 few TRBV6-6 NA CASSFRSQGFEQFF TGTGCCAGCAGTTTTCGATCTCAGGGTTTTGAGCAGTTCTTC
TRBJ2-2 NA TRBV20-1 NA CSARDNTGVNTGELFF TGCAGTGCTAGAGATAACACGGGGGTGAACACCGGGGAGCTGTTTTTT
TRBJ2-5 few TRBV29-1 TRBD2 CSTHSGGAQETQYF TGCAGCACCCATAGCGGGGGGGCCCAAGAGACCCAGTACTTC
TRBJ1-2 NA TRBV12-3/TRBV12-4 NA CASSLTGLDYTF TGTGCCAGCAGTTTAACAGGGCTCGACTACACCTTC
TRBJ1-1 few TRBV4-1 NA CASSRTGRWNTEAFF TGCGCCAGCAGCAGGACGGGGAGATGGAACACTGAAGCTTTCTTT
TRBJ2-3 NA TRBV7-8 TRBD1 CASSPSPGQGRGTDTQYF TGTGCCAGCAGCCCGAGCCCGGGACAGGGAAGAGGTACAGATACGCAGTATTTT
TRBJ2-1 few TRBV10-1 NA CASSPHRGRNEQFF TGCGCCAGCAGCCCCCACCGGGGGCGGAATGAGCAGTTCTTC
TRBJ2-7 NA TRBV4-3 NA CASSQDRGWSYEQYF TGCGCCAGCAGCCAAGATCGTGGTTGGTCCTACGAGCAGTACTTC
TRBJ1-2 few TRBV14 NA CASSQLAPAPDGYTF TGTGCCAGCAGCCAACTTGCCCCTGCCCCTGATGGCTACACCTTC
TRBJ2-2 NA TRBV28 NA CASSLLGGGITGELFF TGTGCCAGCAGTTTACTAGGGGGAGGAATCACCGGGGAGCTGTTTTTT
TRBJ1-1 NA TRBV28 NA CAAREGTEAFF TGTGCCGCCAGGGAGGGCACTGAAGCTTTCTTT
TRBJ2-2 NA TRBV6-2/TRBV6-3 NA CASSPVGRRTGELFF TGTGCCAGCAGCCCGGTGGGGCGTCGCACCGGGGAGCTGTTTTTT
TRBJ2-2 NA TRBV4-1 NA CASSQDLETGNTGELFF TGCGCCAGCAGCCAAGATTTAGAGACAGGGAACACCGGGGAGCTGTTTTTT
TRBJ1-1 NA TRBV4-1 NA CASSPIQGTEAFF TGCGCCAGCAGCCCGATACAGGGAACTGAAGCTTTCTTT
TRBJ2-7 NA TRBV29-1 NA CSGGQSYEQYF TGCAGCGGCGGACAGTCCTACGAGCAGTACTTC
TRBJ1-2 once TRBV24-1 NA CATSVGGGYTF TGTGCCACCAGTGTCGGGGGAGGCTACACCTTC
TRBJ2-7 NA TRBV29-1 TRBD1 CSVDGLPGQASYEQYF TGCAGCGTTGATGGCTTACCGGGACAGGCCTCCTACGAGCAGTACTTC
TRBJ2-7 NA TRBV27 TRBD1 CASSPGQPWEQYF TGTGCCAGCAGCCCGGGACAGCCATGGGAGCAGTACTTC
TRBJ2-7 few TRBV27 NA CASSSRLGYEQYF TGTGCCAGCAGTTCCCGGTTAGGGTACGAGCAGTACTTC
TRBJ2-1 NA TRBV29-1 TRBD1 CSAAQGQLYDEQFF TGCAGCGCAGCCCAGGGACAGCTCTACGATGAGCAGTTCTTC
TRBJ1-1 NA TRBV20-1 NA CSARSGYNTEAFF TGCAGTGCTAGATCCGGTTATAACACTGAAGCTTTCTTT
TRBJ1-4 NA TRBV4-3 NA CASSQGPGLGEKLFF TGCGCCAGCAGCCAAGGCCCCGGCCTAGGTGAAAAACTGTTTTTT
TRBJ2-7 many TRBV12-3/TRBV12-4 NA CASSFAGSYEQYF TGTGCCAGCAGTTTCGCAGGGTCCTACGAGCAGTACTTC
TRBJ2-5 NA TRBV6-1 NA CASSEARIMGETQYF TGTGCCAGCAGTGAAGCCCGCATCATGGGAGAGACCCAGTACTTC
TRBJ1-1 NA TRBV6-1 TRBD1 CASTRQGVNTEAFF TGTGCCAGCACCCGACAGGGGGTGAACACTGAAGCTTTCTTT
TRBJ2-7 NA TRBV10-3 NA CAISEAADSYEQYF TGTGCCATCAGTGAGGCGGCCGATTCCTACGAGCAGTACTTC
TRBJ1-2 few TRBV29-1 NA CSVSGQPTPLYGYTF TGCAGCGTTTCGGGACAACCCACCCCACTCTATGGCTACACCTTC
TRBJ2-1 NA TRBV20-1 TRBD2 CSAVNLAGEYNEQFF TGCAGTGCCGTCAACTTAGCGGGGGAATACAATGAGCAGTTCTTC
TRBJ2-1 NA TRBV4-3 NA CASSGSWAADNEQFF TGCGCCAGCAGCGGGTCTTGGGCAGCGGACAATGAGCAGTTCTTC
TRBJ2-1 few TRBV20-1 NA CSANQADNEQFF TGCAGTGCTAATCAGGCCGACAATGAGCAGTTCTTC
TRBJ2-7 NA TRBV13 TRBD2 CASSAGTTPYEQYF TGTGCCAGCAGCGCCGGGACTACCCCCTACGAGCAGTACTTC
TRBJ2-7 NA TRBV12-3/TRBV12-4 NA CASRRQNYEQYF TGTGCCAGCAGACGACAGAACTACGAGCAGTACTTC
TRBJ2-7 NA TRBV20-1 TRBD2 CSARGLAGDRSYNEQYF TGCAGTGCTAGGGGACTAGCGGGGGATCGCTCCTACAATGAGCAGTACTTC
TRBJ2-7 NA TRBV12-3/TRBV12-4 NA CASSFGRHEQYF TGTGCCAGCAGTTTCGGCAGGCACGAGCAGTACTTC
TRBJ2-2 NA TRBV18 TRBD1 CASSPWQGDTGELFF TGTGCCAGCTCACCATGGCAGGGGGACACCGGGGAGCTGTTTTTT
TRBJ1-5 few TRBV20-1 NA CSAGQPQHF TGCAGTGCGGGTCAGCCCCAGCATTTT
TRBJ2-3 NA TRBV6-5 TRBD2 CASSRGTSITDTQYF TGTGCCAGCAGCCGCGGGACTAGCATCACAGATACGCAGTATTTT
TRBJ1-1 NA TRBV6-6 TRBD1 CASSYSDRGMNTEAFF TGTGCCAGCAGTTACTCGGACAGGGGAATGAACACTGAAGCTTTCTTT
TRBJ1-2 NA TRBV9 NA CASSVAAWEGYGYTF TGTGCCAGCAGCGTAGCTGCCTGGGAGGGCTATGGCTACACCTTC
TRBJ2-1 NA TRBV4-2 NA CASSQGRMGGTEQFF TGTGCCAGCAGCCAAGGTCGGATGGGGGGCACTGAGCAGTTCTTC
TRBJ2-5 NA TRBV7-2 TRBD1 CASRGTGFETQYF TGTGCCAGCAGGGGGACAGGGTTTGAGACCCAGTACTTC